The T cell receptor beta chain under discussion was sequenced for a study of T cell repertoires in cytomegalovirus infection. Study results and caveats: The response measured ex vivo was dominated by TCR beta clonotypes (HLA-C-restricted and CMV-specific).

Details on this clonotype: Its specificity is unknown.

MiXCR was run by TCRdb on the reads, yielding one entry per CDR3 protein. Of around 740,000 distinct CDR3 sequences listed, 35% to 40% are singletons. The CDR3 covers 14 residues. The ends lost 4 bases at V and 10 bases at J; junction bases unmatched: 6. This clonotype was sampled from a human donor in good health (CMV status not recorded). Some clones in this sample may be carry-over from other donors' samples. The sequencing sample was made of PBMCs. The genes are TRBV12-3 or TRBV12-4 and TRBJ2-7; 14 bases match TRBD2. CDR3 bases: TGTGCCAGCAGTTACGGACTAGCGGGAGGACCCCAGTACTTC. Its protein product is CASSYGLAGGPQYF.